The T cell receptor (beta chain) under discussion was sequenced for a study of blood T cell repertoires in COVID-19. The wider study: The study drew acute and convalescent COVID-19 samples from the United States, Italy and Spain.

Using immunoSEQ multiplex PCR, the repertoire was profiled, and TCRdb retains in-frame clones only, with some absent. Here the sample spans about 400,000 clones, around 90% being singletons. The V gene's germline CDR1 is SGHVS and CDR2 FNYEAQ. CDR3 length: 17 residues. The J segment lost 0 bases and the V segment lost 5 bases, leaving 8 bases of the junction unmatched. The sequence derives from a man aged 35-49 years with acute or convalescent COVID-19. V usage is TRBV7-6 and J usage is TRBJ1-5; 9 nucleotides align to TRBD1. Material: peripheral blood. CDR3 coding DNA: TGTGCCAGCAGCACGGGACAGGGATATAATAGCAATCAGCCCCAGCATTTT. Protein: CASSTGQGYNSNQPQHF.